The 12 T cell receptor beta chains given below trace back to one sample, sequenced in a study of blood T cells in healthy people across ages. For the second PCR, which ran for 7 to 11 cycles, a sample-barcoded 5' primer and a J-beta primer mix were used. TCRdb passed the 5' RACE reads through MiXCR, listing each CDR3 protein once. The sample records about 730,000 distinct CDR3 sequences, approximately 39% being singletons. Sequencing used blood. The receptor set was obtained from a woman between 55 and 75 years old in good health.

This clonotype was seen only a few times. The gene calls are TRBV6-5 and TRBJ2-6; D not resolved. Germline V CDR1 and CDR2: MNHEY, SVGAGI. CDR3 length: 19 amino acids. Trimming stripped 1 base from V and 0 bases from J, with 16 bases between. CDR3 DNA sequence: TGTGCCAGCAGTTACTTTCCGGGTCGGAAGTACTCTGGGGCCAACGTCCTGACTTTC. Translated, it gives CASSYFPGRKYSGANVLTF.

This clonotype occurred once. The V and J genes are TRBV21-1 and TRBJ1-2; TRBD1, the table's D call, was not compared with the DNA. TRBV21-1 is a listed pseudogene. This CDR3 is built from 16 residues. CDR3 in amino acids: CASSGDRAPNTYGYTF. The DNA for the CDR3 is TGTGCCAGCAGCGGGGACAGGGCCCCCAATACCTATGGCTACACCTTC.

This clonotype was observed a few times. The rearrangement joins TRBV12-3 or TRBV12-4 to TRBJ1-2; D might be TRBD1 (5 bases). The V end was cut by 1 base, the J end by 3 bases, with 9 bases between. The CDR3 totals 14 residues. DNA of the CDR3: TGTGCCAGCAGTTTAGAAGGCAGGGACTATGGCTACACCTTC. It yields the protein CASSLEGRDYGYTF.

As for this clonotype: A clone one base away is much larger, so this may be a read error. The chain employs TRBV29-1 and TRBJ2-3, with TRBD2 identical over 12 bases. Germline CDR1 and CDR2: SQVTM and ANQGSEA. This CDR3 is built from 15 residues. CDR3 protein: CGVIRTSGTADTQYF. The CDR3 DNA is TGCGGCGTAATCCGGACTAGCGGGACAGCAGATACGCAGTATTTT.

CDR3 sequence: CASSLDFGELFF. Written as DNA, the CDR3 is TGTGCCAGCAGCCTCGACTTCGGGGAGCTGTTTTTT. The chain links TRBV11-2 to TRBJ2-2; D is undetermined. Germline CDR1 and CDR2: SGHAT and FQNNGV. The CDR3 has 12 amino acids. V was clipped by 5 bases and J by 7 bases, with 8 bases between them.

The sample holds many counts of this clonotype. The chain joins TRBV29-1 to TRBJ2-1, with 9 bases identical to TRBD2. Trimming removed 7 bases from V and 4 bases from J; junction bases left unmatched: 5. CDR3 size: 13 residues. Germline loops: CDR1 SQVTM, CDR2 ANQGSEA. CDR3 loop: CSGGGGRYNEQFF. The CDR3 DNA follows: TGCAGCGGCGGGGGGGGGCGATACAATGAGCAGTTCTTC.

This clonotype has just a few counts. This chain joins TRBV6-2 or TRBV6-3 and TRBJ1-4; TRBD1 matches at 8 bases. Germline CDR1 reads MNHEY; CDR2 reads SVGEGT. The J segment lost 2 bases and the V segment lost 6 bases, leaving 8 bases of the junction unmatched. This CDR3 region has 16 residues. CDR3: CASSSTGTGTNEKLFF. The CDR3, as DNA: TGTGCCAGCAGCTCAACCGGGACAGGCACTAATGAAAAACTGTTTTTT.

The DNA for the CDR3 is TGTGCCACCAGTGACTCGGGACAGCACCAAGAGACCCAGTACTTC. It specifies CATSDSGQHQETQYF. The J gene is TRBJ2-5, the V gene TRBV24-1; 7 positions agree with TRBD1. Germline trimming cut 4 bases from V and 0 bases from J; bases unmatched to any gene: 4. The germline gives CDR1 KGHDR, CDR2 SFDVKD. CDR3 size: 15 residues.

The rearrangement joins TRBV3-1 to TRBJ2-1; TRBD2 aligns across 12 bases. CDR1 and CDR2 (germline): LGHDT, YNNKEL (reference sequence). Trimming at V came to 4 bases and at J to 12 bases, leaving 13 bases not matched to a gene. The CDR3 runs 16 residues. CDR3 DNA sequence: TGTGCCAGCAGCCCGTATGTCCTAGCGGGGGGGCCAGGGCAGTTCTTC. Its translation is CASSPYVLAGGPGQFF.

In its sample, this clonotype was seen a few times. This rearrangement joins TRBV20-1 to TRBJ2-6, with D uncertain. This CDR3 region has 13 residues. Per the germline V gene, CDR1 is DFQATT and CDR2 is SNEGSKA (reference sequence). Trimming left V 4 bases short and J 2 bases short, with 6 bases between. CDR3: CSANRAGANVLTF. The CDR3 DNA reads as TGCAGTGCTAACCGGGCTGGGGCCAACGTCCTGACTTTC.

This chain links TRBV20-1 with TRBJ2-1; 8 nucleotides line up with TRBD2. This CDR3 is built from 14 residues. J was trimmed by 0 bases and V by 6 bases; bases with no gene match: 4. In germline, CDR1 is DFQATT, CDR2 SNEGSKA (reference sequence). CDR3 in amino acids: CSASSGSSYNEQFF. Written as DNA, the CDR3 is TGCAGTGCATCCAGCGGGAGCTCCTACAATGAGCAGTTCTTC.

J is TRBJ2-7 and V is TRBV5-1; 13 nucleotides agree with TRBD2. The germline gives CDR1 SGHRS, CDR2 YFSETQ. Germline trimming cut 7 bases from V and 2 bases from J; bases unmatched to any gene: 15. CDR3 length equals 18 residues. CDR3 sequence reads: CASGGGPRLAGGTYEQYF. The CDR3, as DNA: TGCGCCAGCGGCGGGGGCCCCAGACTAGCGGGGGGCACCTACGAGCAGTACTTC.